These 28 T cell receptor beta chains came from one sample sequenced in a study of cytomegalovirus exposure and HLA in healthy donors. It was with 60 Vbeta and 13 Jbeta primers that the PCR ran. TCRdb's table, derived via immunoSEQ multiplex PCR, lists solely in-frame clones and lacks some. This sample has 90,000 or so clones; 69% occur once, and the top ten carry 2.7%. The specimen was PBMCs. The receptors were gathered from a man in his forties or fifties in good health and CMV-seronegative.

The J gene is TRBJ1-5, the V gene TRBV7-2, with D tentatively TRBD1 (6 bases). The V and J ends lost 0 bases and 7 bases respectively, with 7 bases between them. This CDR3 spans 13 amino acids. Germline CDR1 is SGHTA and CDR2 is FQGNSA. The DNA for the CDR3 is TGTGCCAGCAGCTTAGCTGGGGGCCAGCCCCAGCATTTT. Translated: CASSLAGGQPQHF. Supplemented by reference TRBV7-2 and TRBJ1-5, the full variable domain reads GAGVSQSPSNKVTEKGKDVELRCDPISGHTALYWYRQSLGQGLEFLIYFQGNSAPDKSGLPSDRFSAERTGGSVSTLTIQRTQQEDSAVYLCASSLAGGQPQHFGDGTRLSIL.

This chain connects TRBV27 to TRBJ1-1, with a weak D call TRBD1 (5 bases). The CDR3 spans 14 residues. CDR1 is MNHEY and CDR2 is SMNVEV in the germline V gene (reference sequence). V lost 0 bases and J 4 bases, leaving 9 bases between the germline ends. The CDR3 region has the DNA TGTGCCAGCAGTTTATCTAGGGGCGGCACTGAAGCTTTCTTT. Translating it yields CASSLSRGGTEAFF.

This clone was seen just once. V gene TRBV5-1 combines with J gene TRBJ2-5, with 13 nucleotides matching TRBD2. CDR3 length: 14 residues. The germline CDR1 and CDR2 sequences are SGHRS and YFSETQ. V was clipped by 4 bases and J by 7 bases; unmatched bases: 4. CDR3 amino acids: CASSEGLAGPTQYF. For the CDR3, the DNA is TGCGCCAGCAGCGAGGGACTAGCGGGGCCGACCCAGTACTTC.

The chain has TRBV9 and TRBJ2-1; 7 nucleotides line up with TRBD2. The CDR3 length is 17 residues. The V gene end was trimmed by 0 bases and the J gene end by 0 bases; junction bases not matched to a gene: 6. Germline V gene data show CDR1 as SGDLS and CDR2 as YYNGEE. This CDR3 is CASSVGGGRGSYNEQFF. CDR3 bases: TGTGCCAGCAGCGTAGGAGGCGGGAGAGGCTCCTACAATGAGCAGTTCTTC.

The chain uses TRBV2 and TRBJ1-5, with unresolved D. The germline gives CDR1 SNHLY, CDR2 FYNNEI. The V end lost 5 bases, the J end lost 0 bases, and 2 bases lay between the germline ends. The CDR3 spans 12 residues. In nucleotides, the CDR3 is TGTGCCAGCAGTCTTAGCAATCAGCCCCAGCATTTT. Translating it yields CASSLSNQPQHF.

The genes are TRBV29-1 and TRBJ2-3; TRBD2 agrees at 10 bases. The CDR3 contains 18 residues. V lost 5 bases to trimming and J lost 3 bases; unmatched junction nucleotides: 17. Germline lookup yields CDR1 SQVTM and CDR2 ANQGSEA. The DNA of the CDR3 is TGCAGCGTTCGGCGAGGTAGCGGGGGGCAGGCCGTTACAGATACGCAGTATTTT. Translating gives CSVRRGSGGQAVTDTQYF.

The chain uses TRBV7-3 and TRBJ2-2, with no clear D. Germline V gene lookup returns CDR1 SGHTA and CDR2 FQGTGA. The CDR3 loop spans 13 amino acids. The V gene lost 3 bases and the J gene lost 6 bases, with 8 bases spanning the gap. CDR3: CASSFLFAGELFF. In DNA form, the CDR3 reads TGTGCCAGCAGCTTCCTATTCGCCGGGGAGCTGTTTTTT. Combining the CDR3 with reference TRBV7-3 and TRBJ2-2 gives the whole variable domain GAGVSQTPSNKVTEKGKYVELRCDPISGHTALYWYRQSLGQGPEFLIYFQGTGAADDSGLPNDRFFAVRPEGSVSTLKIQRTERGDSAVYLCASSFLFAGELFFGEGSRLTVL.

The chain combines TRBV4-3 with TRBJ1-5; D gene unclear. Per the germline V gene, CDR1 is LGHNA and CDR2 is YSLEER. The CDR3 is 16 amino acids. The V end lost 1 base, the J end lost 4 bases, and 14 bases lay between the germline ends. The CDR3 bases are TGCGCCAGCAGCCAAGCTCTGGGTCCGGGGAATCAGCCCCAGCATTTT. Translating it yields CASSQALGPGNQPQHF.

The chain carries TRBV4-2 and TRBJ1-1; D might be TRBD1 (5 bases). Germline CDR1 and CDR2: LGHNA and YNFKEQ. The CDR3 sequence is 15 residues long. The V end lost 4 bases, the J end lost 3 bases, and 15 bases lay between the germline ends. CDR3 sequence (DNA): TGTGCCAGCAGCCCAGGCCGTGGGGGGGACACTGAAGCTTTCTTT. This translates into CASSPGRGGDTEAFF.

J is TRBJ2-5 and V is TRBV7-2, with D unresolved. The CDR3 is 14 residues long. Germline CDR1 and CDR2: SGHTA and FQGNSA. V lost 5 bases to trimming and J lost 1 base, with 11 bases between them. The CDR3 region is CASSPMRIQETQYF. The DNA of the CDR3 is TGTGCCAGCAGCCCTATGCGAATCCAAGAGACCCAGTACTTC.

V gene TRBV13 combines with J gene TRBJ2-5, with D uncertain. Germline V gene lookup returns CDR1 PRHDT and CDR2 FYEKMQ (reference sequence). The CDR3 totals 16 residues. V was cut by 0 bases and J by 0 bases, with 11 bases left in between. The CDR3 nucleotides are TGTGCCAGCAGCTTAGGTACAGAGCCGTACCAAGAGACCCAGTACTTC. Protein sequence: CASSLGTEPYQETQYF.

This clone has only one observation. The chain links TRBV10-3 to TRBJ1-2, with no clear D. Germline V lookup: CDR1 ENHRY, CDR2 SYGVKD. V lost 4 bases and J lost 0, with 6 bases in between. There are 13 residues in the CDR3. The CDR3 sequence is CAISAGTNYGYTF. The CDR3 region has the DNA TGTGCCATCAGTGCGGGGACTAACTATGGCTACACCTTC.

V usage is TRBV6-5 and J usage is TRBJ1-5, with D uncertain. The CDR3 length is 15 residues. The V and J ends lost 6 bases and 0 bases respectively, with 12 bases between them. Per germline, CDR1 MNHEY and CDR2 SVGAGI. CDR3 bases: TGTGCCAGCAGCCCTAGGTCCTATAGCAATCAGCCCCAGCATTTT. This gives the protein CASSPRSYSNQPQHF.

The rearrangement joins TRBV2 to TRBJ2-3, with D possibly matching TRBD1 (5 bases). Germline-derived CDR1 and CDR2 are SNHLY and FYNNEI. V lost 5 bases to trimming and J lost 1 base, with 7 bases between them. The CDR3 loop spans 13 amino acids. CDR3 sequence reads: CASSQTGTDTQYF. The DNA of the CDR3 is TGTGCCAGCAGTCAGACAGGCACAGATACGCAGTATTTT.

The chain joins TRBV5-4 to TRBJ1-2; D possibly corresponds to TRBD1 (5 bases). V was cut by 0 bases and J by 1 base, with 7 bases left in between. The CDR3 extends over 14 amino acids. Per germline, CDR1 SGHNT and CDR2 YYREEE (reference sequence). The CDR3 is CASSLGGVNYGYTF. In DNA, the CDR3 is TGTGCCAGCAGCTTGGGGGGGGTTAACTATGGCTACACCTTC.

The chain carries TRBV27 and TRBJ2-1, with a possible D match to TRBD2 (7 bases). The CDR3 length is 13 residues. Trimming left V 5 bases short and J 8 bases short, with 13 bases between. CDR1 and CDR2 from the germline V gene are MNHEY and SMNVEV (reference sequence). The CDR3 DNA reads as TGTGCCAGCAGTGGGTGGGGGGGCGATGAGCAGTTCTTC. It codes for CASSGWGGDEQFF.

The gene calls are TRBV9 and TRBJ1-1; D is perhaps TRBD1 (5 bases). The CDR3 sequence is 13 residues long. Trimming left V 2 bases short and J 8 bases short, with 13 bases between. Germline V CDR1 and CDR2: SGDLS, YYNGEE. In nucleotides, the CDR3 is TGTGCCAGCAGCGTTGCAGGGCAGACCGAAGCTTTCTTT. Its translation is CASSVAGQTEAFF.

The chain joins TRBV11-3 to TRBJ1-6, with D unclear. Germline assignment: CDR1 SGHNT and CDR2 YENEEA. The V gene lost 0 bases and the J gene lost 8 bases, with 5 bases spanning the gap. There are 13 residues in the CDR3. As DNA, the CDR3 is TGTGCCAGCAGCTTAGATCAGGATTCACCCCTCCACTTT. It yields the protein CASSLDQDSPLHF. Looking up the rest from reference TRBV11-3 and TRBJ1-6 gives the full variable domain: EAGVVQSPRYKIIEKKQPVAFWCNPISGHNTLYWYLQNLGQGPELLIRYENEEAVDDSQLPKDRFSAERLKGVDSTLKIQPAELGDSAVYLCASSLDQDSPLHFGNGTRLTVT.

J is TRBJ2-7 and V is TRBV7-9; a possible D gene is TRBD2 (6 bases). The CDR3 is 13 residues long. Germline V gene lookup returns CDR1 SEHNR and CDR2 FQNEAQ (reference sequence). This chain's CDR3 is CSSSLGGFYEQYV. The CDR3 region has the DNA TGTTCCAGCAGCTTGGGGGGTTTCTACGAGCAGTACGTC.

The V gene is TRBV6-1, the J gene TRBJ2-3; 8 positions agree with TRBD2. The J segment lost 4 bases and the V segment lost 0 bases, leaving 15 bases of the junction unmatched. In germline, CDR1 is MNHNS, CDR2 SASEGT. The CDR3 length is 19 residues. For the CDR3, the DNA is TGTGCCAGCAGTGAAGCCGGGGGGGCAGGTCCTCACATCCCAGATACGCAGTATTTT. Its translation is CASSEAGGAGPHIPDTQYF.

V is TRBV7-3 and J is TRBJ2-2; tentative D call: TRBD1 (5 bases). This CDR3 has 14 amino acids. Germline assignment: CDR1 SGHTA and CDR2 FQGTGA. The V gene lost 8 bases and the J gene lost 4 bases, with 14 bases spanning the gap. For the CDR3, the DNA is TGTGCCAGCGGCAAAAACCAGGGCACCGGGGAGCTGTTTTTT. Its protein product is CASGKNQGTGELFF.

V usage is TRBV6-6 and J usage is TRBJ2-5, with TRBD1 as a possible D gene (6 bases). The germline V gene has CDR1 MNHNY and CDR2 SVGAGI (reference sequence). V dropped 2 bases and J dropped 5 bases, with 18 bases sitting between them. The CDR3 length is 16 residues. The CDR3 DNA sequence: TGTGCCAGCAGTTACAGACTACAGGGCTATACGGAGACCCAGTACTTC. Amino acids: CASSYRLQGYTETQYF.

This clone was picked up one time. The chain is built from TRBV29-1 and TRBJ2-5, with D tentatively TRBD1 (5 bases). Trimming removed 7 bases from V and 2 bases from J, with 11 bases in between. The CDR3 sequence is 12 residues long. Germline CDR1 SQVTM, CDR2 ANQGSEA. The CDR3 nucleotides are TGCAGCGGAGCGACAGTACAAGAGACCCAGTACTTC. It encodes CSGATVQETQYF.

This rearrangement joins TRBV4-3 to TRBJ2-1; 13 nucleotides match TRBD2. Trimming took 3 bases from V and 10 from J; bases not matched to a gene: 6. The CDR3 spans 15 residues. Germline CDR1 is LGHNA and CDR2 is YSLEER. In DNA, the CDR3 is TGCGCCAGCAGCCACGGACTAGCGGGAGCAGCGGAGCAGTTCTTC. It is translated as CASSHGLAGAAEQFF.

The J gene is TRBJ2-1, the V gene TRBV2; D remains unclear. The CDR3 contains 13 residues. Trimming left V 4 bases short and J 4 bases short, with 8 bases between. CDR1 and CDR2 (germline): SNHLY, FYNNEI. DNA for the CDR3: TGTGCCAGCAGTGCTAACAGTTACAATGAGCAGTTCTTC. Protein sequence: CASSANSYNEQFF.

The chain is built from TRBV30 and TRBJ2-3, with 14 bases that match TRBD2. Germline-derived CDR1 and CDR2 are GTSNPN and SVGIG (reference sequence). This CDR3 is 19 amino acids long. V gave up 3 bases and J gave up 5 bases; unmatched junction bases: 16. The CDR3 DNA sequence: TGTGCCTGGAGCACCCGCCCGGGACTAGCGGGAGTTCGAGGAGATACGCAGTATTTT. This sequence encodes CAWSTRPGLAGVRGDTQYF.

This clone was recorded a few times. V is TRBV6-1 and J is TRBJ1-1; 7 bases are shared with TRBD1. There are 14 residues in the CDR3. CDR1 MNHNS and CDR2 SASEGT come from the germline V gene. Trimming at V came to 5 bases and at J to 1 base, leaving 4 bases not matched to a gene. The CDR3 loop reads CASSFDRENTEAFF. CDR3 DNA sequence: TGTGCCAGCAGTTTTGACAGGGAGAACACTGAAGCTTTCTTT.

The rearrangement uses TRBV29-1 and TRBJ2-7, with 13 nucleotides matching TRBD2. The CDR3 has 21 residues. Germline assignment: CDR1 SQVTM and CDR2 ANQGSEA. V lost 3 bases to trimming and J lost 1 base; unmatched junction nucleotides: 21. CDR3: CSVDCVPSTGTSGIGSYEQYV. DNA for the CDR3: TGCAGCGTTGATTGTGTCCCTTCTACCGGGACTAGCGGGATTGGTTCCTACGAGCAGTACGTC.